These T cell receptor beta chains were read from a single sample in a study of T cell responses to AZD1222 COVID-19 vaccine. Sequencing was performed with immunoSEQ multiplex PCR; in TCRdb, only in-frame clones are kept and a portion is missing. The table includes about 140,000 clones, 80% to 95% detected once. This material consisted of peripheral blood, taken 28 days after the second AZD1222 dose. All receptors derive from an adult who received the AZD1222 COVID-19 vaccine. Both conserved end residues are part of each CDR3. A D gene is named only where the DNA matches it firmly. Only part of the rows carry a size: once, few, many, or a class if the clone is expanded.

V	D	J	size	DNA	CDR3
TRBV19	.	TRBJ1-2	.	TGTGCCAGTACCCCCCAGGGGCACCCTGGCTACACCTTC	CASTPQGHPGYTF
TRBV5-1	.	TRBJ2-1	.	TGCGCCAGCAGCTTGGTATCCGGTCGGGACAATGAGCAGTTCTTC	CASSLVSGRDNEQFF
TRBV4-2	TRBD2	TRBJ2-2	.	TGTGCCAGCAGCCAAGATCCGGAACTAGCGGGAGTTGGCACCGGGGAGCTGTTTTTT	CASSQDPELAGVGTGELFF
TRBV10-3	.	TRBJ1-3	.	TGTGCCATCAGTGATGGGACGGTGGGGACCTCTGGAAACACCATATATTTT	CAISDGTVGTSGNTIYF
TRBV7-9	TRBD1	TRBJ1-5	.	TGTGCCAGCAGCACGGACAGGGCTCTCAATCAGCCCCAGCATTTT	CASSTDRALNQPQHF
TRBV18	TRBD1	TRBJ1-2	.	TGTGCCAGCTCGCCGGACAGGACCTATGGCTACACCTTC	CASSPDRTYGYTF
TRBV11-2	TRBD1	TRBJ2-7	.	TGTGCCAGCAGCCCACCCGGGACAGGAAGCGAGCAGTACTTC	CASSPPGTGSEQYF
TRBV18	TRBD2	TRBJ2-5	.	TGTGCCAGCTCACCACCGGAGGCAAGCGGGGCAGAGACCCAGTACTTC	CASSPPEASGAETQYF
TRBV15	.	TRBJ2-5	.	TGTGCCACCAGCAGAGCGGCAGGTGGGCAAGAGACCCAGTACTTC	CATSRAAGGQETQYF
TRBV6-4	.	TRBJ2-7	.	TGTGCCAGCAGTGACTCAGCCTACCACTCCTACGAGCAGTACTTC	CASSDSAYHSYEQYF
TRBV4-3	.	TRBJ1-6	.	TGCGCCAGCAGCCACGATACAGGGCCGGATTCACCCCTCCACTTT	CASSHDTGPDSPLHF
TRBV6-5	.	TRBJ1-1	.	TGTGCCAGCGGCTGGGCGACGAACACTGAAGCTTTCTTT	CASGWATNTEAFF
TRBV28	TRBD1	TRBJ2-5	.	TGTGCCAGCAGTTCCCTGACGGGACAGGGGGGCCCTAAAGAGACCCAGTACTTC	CASSSLTGQGGPKETQYF
TRBV7-2	.	TRBJ2-3	.	TGTGCCAGCAGCTTAGTGGGTGGGAGCACAGATACGCAGTATTTT	CASSLVGGSTDTQYF
TRBV6-6	.	TRBJ1-1	.	TGTGCCAGCAGTTACTCCGGGCAGGAAGCTTTCTTT	CASSYSGQEAFF
TRBV7-2	.	TRBJ1-2	.	TGTGCCAGCAGCAACTCACAGGACAACTATGGCTACACCTTC	CASSNSQDNYGYTF
TRBV18	TRBD1	TRBJ2-7	.	TGTGCCAGCTCACCACAGGGACAGGGGGGCTCCTACGAGCAGTACTTC	CASSPQGQGGSYEQYF
TRBV30	.	TRBJ1-1	.	TGTGCCTGGAGTGTACACGGACAGATGAACACTGAAGCTTTCTTT	CAWSVHGQMNTEAFF
TRBV28	.	TRBJ1-5	.	TGTGCCAGCACCAAGTGGGGGACGGGAAGCAATCAGCCCCAGCATTTT	CASTKWGTGSNQPQHF
TRBV6-5	.	TRBJ2-6	.	TGTGCCAGCATGGGGTTAAGATCTGGGGCCAACGTCCTGACTTTC	CASMGLRSGANVLTF
TRBV28	.	TRBJ1-5	.	TGTGCCAGCAGTTCCCAGTTCTCTACCGGCAATCAGCCCCAGCATTTT	CASSSQFSTGNQPQHF
TRBV7-9	TRBD2	TRBJ2-1	.	TGTGCCAGCAGTCGACTAGCGGGGGTCTACAATGAGCAGTTCTTC	CASSRLAGVYNEQFF
TRBV5-6	.	TRBJ1-4	.	TGTGCCAGCAGCTTGCGACAGGTGGCGTCAACTAATGAAAAACTGTTTTTT	CASSLRQVASTNEKLFF
TRBV19	TRBD2	TRBJ2-5	.	TGTGCCAGTAGTACTAGCGGGAGGGGGACCCAGTACTTC	CASSTSGRGTQYF
TRBV4-2	TRBD1	TRBJ1-4	.	TGTGCCAGCAGCCAAGCACAGGGGACCTTTAATGAAAAACTGTTTTTT	CASSQAQGTFNEKLFF
TRBV12-3/TRBV12-4	.	TRBJ1-1	.	TGTGCCAGCAGTTTGGGACAAGGTGAAGCTTTCTTT	CASSLGQGEAFF
TRBV2	TRBD2	TRBJ2-1	.	TGTGCCATCCTAGCGGGAGGGTACAATGAGCAGTTCTTC	CAILAGGYNEQFF
TRBV9	.	TRBJ2-2	.	TGTGCCAGCAGCGCTGAGGGGGACATAGCCAGCGGGGAGCTGTTTTTT	CASSAEGDIASGELFF
TRBV18	.	TRBJ1-4	.	TGTGCCAGCTCACCAGATAGTGGCGAAAAACTGTTTTTT	CASSPDSGEKLFF
TRBV5-1	TRBD1	TRBJ2-5	.	TGCGCCAGCAGCTGGGGGACAGGGGATGGCGAGACCCAGTACTTC	CASSWGTGDGETQYF
TRBV5-1	TRBD1	TRBJ1-1	once	TGCGCCAGCAGCTTGAGACAGGGAGGCACTGAAGCTTTCTTT	CASSLRQGGTEAFF
TRBV4-3	TRBD2	TRBJ2-3	.	TGCGCCAGCAGCCAAGATGGGCTAGCGGGAGGGAAAGATACGCAGTATTTT	CASSQDGLAGGKDTQYF
TRBV5-4	TRBD1	TRBJ2-2	.	TGTGCCAGCAGCTTGGAGGGGGCGCGGAACACCGGGGAGCTGTTTTTT	CASSLEGARNTGELFF
TRBV10-3	TRBD1	TRBJ1-2	.	TGTGCCATCAGTGATTCGGGGACAGGGGTTGGCTACACCTTC	CAISDSGTGVGYTF
TRBV5-1	.	TRBJ2-1	.	TGCGCCAGCAGCTTGAGATGGGAAGAATACAATGAGCAGTTCTTC	CASSLRWEEYNEQFF
TRBV2	TRBD1	TRBJ2-7	.	TGTGCCAGCAGGCGTAGGACAGGCTACGAGCAGTACTTC	CASRRRTGYEQYF
TRBV19	.	TRBJ2-5	.	TGTGCCAGTGGACGGGACCGCGAAGAGACCCAGTACTTC	CASGRDREETQYF
TRBV5-1	TRBD1	TRBJ1-5	.	TGCGCCAGCAGCTTGGGTGCAGGGGGCGGTCAGCCCCAGCATTTT	CASSLGAGGGQPQHF
TRBV19	.	TRBJ1-1	.	TGTGCCAGTAGTAACAGCCGGAACACTGAAGCTTTCTTT	CASSNSRNTEAFF
TRBV10-3	.	TRBJ1-6	once	TGTGCCATCAATGTAGGCCGGCAAAATTCACCCCTCCACTTT	CAINVGRQNSPLHF
TRBV7-9	TRBD2	TRBJ2-3	.	TGTGCCAGCAGCCGGGGGGTGACAGATACGCAGTATTTT	CASSRGVTDTQYF
TRBV19	.	TRBJ1-1	.	TGTGCCAGTCGTGGCCGGGCAGACACTGAAGCTTTCTTT	CASRGRADTEAFF
TRBV4-1	.	TRBJ1-5	.	TGCGCCAGCAGCCAAGAAGTCGGTGGGCATCAGCCCCAGCATTTT	CASSQEVGGHQPQHF
TRBV9	TRBD1	TRBJ1-3	.	TGTGCCAGCAGCAGGGGACAGGATCAACCCAACACCATATATTTT	CASSRGQDQPNTIYF
TRBV28	TRBD1	TRBJ2-7	.	TGTGCCAGCAGTTCTTCCGGGACAGGAACCTACGAGCAGTACTTC	CASSSSGTGTYEQYF
TRBV28	.	TRBJ1-5	.	TGTGCCAGCAGTTTATTTTCCCTCAATCAGCCCCAGCATTTT	CASSLFSLNQPQHF
TRBV7-9	TRBD2	TRBJ2-3	.	TGTGCCAGCAGCCGCAGAGGACTAGCGGGACGGGATACGCAGTATTTT	CASSRRGLAGRDTQYF
TRBV6-5	.	TRBJ2-2	.	TGTGCCAGCAGTTTCGGCCCTTTCCGGGAGCTGTTTTTT	CASSFGPFRELFF
TRBV27	TRBD1	TRBJ2-7	.	TGTGCCAGCAGTCTCAGGGGGCTAGACTACGAGCAGTACTTC	CASSLRGLDYEQYF
TRBV7-2	TRBD2	TRBJ2-7	.	TGTGCCAGCAGCAGTCAGGGAGTGGGACTAGCGGCGGGGGGCGAGCAGTACTTC	CASSSQGVGLAAGGEQYF
TRBV10-1	.	TRBJ2-1	.	TGCGCCAGCAGTGAGCACGATGCCCACAATGAGCAGTTCTTC	CASSEHDAHNEQFF
TRBV7-6	TRBD1	TRBJ1-3	few	TGTGCCAGCAGCTCAGGGGACAGGATATATTTT	CASSSGDRIYF